Detailed here is one T cell receptor beta chain. The data were taken from a study of a mutant IDH1 vaccine in newly diagnosed glioma. Indicated time point: baseline, week 1 (first vaccination visit). Treatment reported: pre-vaccination baseline after standard-of-care therapy. Trimming cost V 4 bases and J 3 bases, with 12 bases left between them. Per the germline V gene, CDR1 is MGHDK and CDR2 is SYGVNS. The CDR3 is 14 amino acids. Produced via immunoSEQ multiplex PCR; TCRdb's table is partial and in-frame only. In the table there are 40,000 or so clones, roughly 92% of which are singletons. The sequence derives from a man aged 18 to 30 with glioma. Source: PBMCs, taken from a glioma patient treated with radiotherapy, temozolomide or both. The V and J genes are TRBV25-1 and TRBJ1-1; possibly TRBD1 for D (5 bases). CDR3 in amino acids: CASSGPGRDTEAFF. In nucleotides, the CDR3 is TGTGCCAGCAGTGGACCGGGCAGGGACACTGAAGCTTTCTTT.